A selection of T cell receptor beta chains follows, all from one sample in a study of blood T cell repertoires in COVID-19. Here immunoSEQ multiplex PCR was the method, and the copy in TCRdb shows in-frame clones only, minus some. The sample has a few hundred thousand clones, over 75% seen once; the top ten hold roughly 3%. Source material: PBMCs or T cells enriched from blood (not recorded which). The receptors shown here come from a woman in her twenties or thirties who had recovered from COVID-19. Each CDR3 is given with its conserved first and last residue. The order of the fields is V gene, D gene, J gene, clone size, CDR3 protein, CDR3 DNA. The D gene is left open where the match is weak. Size values are once, few and many counts, or a class for expanded clones, and some rows have none.

v_gene: TRBV15; d_gene: NA; j_gene: TRBJ2-5; abundance: NA; CDR3aa: CATSSPIGGQETQYF; CDR3nt: TGTGCCACCAGCAGTCCCATCGGCGGCCAAGAGACCCAGTACTTC
v_gene: TRBV19; d_gene: NA; j_gene: TRBJ1-5; abundance: few; CDR3aa: CASSIRGGAHYSNQPQHF; CDR3nt: TGTGCCAGTAGTATACGAGGAGGGGCCCACTATAGCAATCAGCCCCAGCATTTT
v_gene: TRBV3-1/TRBV3-2; d_gene: TRBD2; j_gene: TRBJ2-3; abundance: NA; CDR3aa: CASSQDIFASGDTQYF; CDR3nt: TGTGCCAGCAGCCAAGATATCTTCGCTAGCGGAGATACGCAGTATTTT
v_gene: TRBV11-2; d_gene: TRBD1; j_gene: TRBJ1-3; abundance: NA; CDR3aa: CASSQYRIPQGIGNTIYF; CDR3nt: TGTGCCAGCAGCCAATACAGAATACCACAGGGGATTGGAAACACCATATATTTT
v_gene: TRBV5-1; d_gene: TRBD1; j_gene: TRBJ2-7; abundance: NA; CDR3aa: CASSLDRGGNEQYF; CDR3nt: TGCGCCAGCAGTTTGGACAGGGGCGGGAACGAGCAGTACTTC
v_gene: TRBV7-9; d_gene: NA; j_gene: TRBJ1-4; abundance: NA; CDR3aa: CASSLDQGWDEKLFF; CDR3nt: TGTGCCAGCAGCCTAGATCAGGGGTGGGATGAAAAACTGTTTTTT
v_gene: TRBV5-1; d_gene: NA; j_gene: TRBJ1-2; abundance: few; CDR3aa: CASSLEAEMYGYTF; CDR3nt: TGCGCCAGCAGCTTGGAAGCGGAGATGTATGGCTACACCTTC
v_gene: TRBV21-1; d_gene: NA; j_gene: TRBJ2-3; abundance: once; CDR3aa: CASSKDSGVPVDTQYF; CDR3nt: TGTGCCAGCAGCAAAGATAGCGGGGTGCCAGTGGATACGCAGTATTTT
v_gene: TRBV9; d_gene: TRBD2; j_gene: TRBJ2-1; abundance: NA; CDR3aa: CASSVGFKTSGGVDGEQFF; CDR3nt: TGTGCCAGCAGCGTGGGATTTAAAACTAGCGGGGGGGTAGACGGTGAGCAGTTCTTC
v_gene: TRBV11-2; d_gene: NA; j_gene: TRBJ1-5; abundance: NA; CDR3aa: CASSPVGSGNQPQHF; CDR3nt: TGTGCCAGCAGCCCGGTTGGGTCGGGAAATCAGCCCCAGCATTTT
v_gene: TRBV15; d_gene: NA; j_gene: TRBJ2-5; abundance: NA; CDR3aa: CATSPRAGEETQYF; CDR3nt: TGTGCCACCAGCCCCCGGGCAGGGGAGGAGACCCAGTACTTC
v_gene: TRBV2; d_gene: TRBD1; j_gene: TRBJ1-3; abundance: NA; CDR3aa: CASRQGVAGNTIYF; CDR3nt: TGTGCCAGCAGACAGGGGGTCGCTGGAAACACCATATATTTT
v_gene: TRBV15; d_gene: TRBD1; j_gene: TRBJ2-2; abundance: NA; CDR3aa: CATSVTGGLPGELFF; CDR3nt: TGTGCCACCAGCGTGACAGGGGGCCTACCCGGGGAGCTGTTTTTT
v_gene: TRBV6-6; d_gene: TRBD2; j_gene: TRBJ2-2; abundance: NA; CDR3aa: CASSPSLSGRPSPGELFF; CDR3nt: TGTGCCAGCAGTCCTAGTCTTAGCGGGAGGCCCTCTCCCGGGGAGCTGTTTTTT
v_gene: TRBV27; d_gene: TRBD1; j_gene: TRBJ2-7; abundance: once; CDR3aa: CASSLTGTGSYEQYF; CDR3nt: TGTGCCAGCAGTCTAACCGGGACAGGCTCCTACGAGCAGTACTTC
v_gene: TRBV21-1; d_gene: NA; j_gene: TRBJ2-1; abundance: few; CDR3aa: CASAAGYNEQFF; CDR3nt: TGTGCCAGCGCGGCGGGCTACAATGAGCAGTTCTTC
v_gene: TRBV11-2; d_gene: NA; j_gene: TRBJ1-2; abundance: NA; CDR3aa: CASSLALNRDGYTF; CDR3nt: TGTGCCAGCAGCTTAGCCTTAAACAGGGATGGCTACACCTTC
v_gene: TRBV4-2; d_gene: NA; j_gene: TRBJ2-3; abundance: NA; CDR3aa: CASSQDAWGGAGDTQYF; CDR3nt: TGTGCCAGCAGCCAAGATGCTTGGGGGGGGGCAGGGGATACGCAGTATTTT
v_gene: TRBV11-2; d_gene: TRBD2; j_gene: TRBJ2-7; abundance: few; CDR3aa: CASSSINWGLAYEQYF; CDR3nt: TGTGCCAGCAGCTCCATTAATTGGGGACTAGCCTACGAGCAGTACTTC
v_gene: TRBV18; d_gene: NA; j_gene: TRBJ1-1; abundance: NA; CDR3aa: CASSPRGRNTEAFF; CDR3nt: TGTGCCAGCTCACCCAGAGGGCGGAACACTGAAGCTTTCTTT
v_gene: TRBV5-1; d_gene: TRBD2; j_gene: TRBJ2-1; abundance: NA; CDR3aa: CASSFGGTSYNEQFF; CDR3nt: TGCGCCAGCAGCTTCGGGGGGACCTCCTACAATGAGCAGTTCTTC
v_gene: TRBV19; d_gene: NA; j_gene: TRBJ1-5; abundance: few; CDR3aa: CASSLGGLQNQPQHF; CDR3nt: TGTGCCAGTAGCCTGGGGGGACTCCAGAATCAGCCCCAGCATTTT
v_gene: TRBV11-1; d_gene: NA; j_gene: TRBJ2-7; abundance: NA; CDR3aa: CASSLYDTAYEQYF; CDR3nt: TGTGCCAGCAGCTTATATGACACCGCCTACGAGCAGTACTTC
v_gene: TRBV18; d_gene: TRBD2; j_gene: TRBJ2-1; abundance: NA; CDR3aa: CASSPSSGRGYEQFF; CDR3nt: TGTGCCAGCTCACCGTCTAGCGGGAGAGGGTATGAGCAGTTCTTC
v_gene: TRBV9; d_gene: TRBD2; j_gene: TRBJ2-3; abundance: NA; CDR3aa: CASSVSSGGNTDTQYF; CDR3nt: TGTGCCAGCAGCGTCTCTAGCGGGGGAAACACAGATACGCAGTATTTT
v_gene: TRBV9; d_gene: NA; j_gene: TRBJ2-1; abundance: NA; CDR3aa: CASSAFWRDGYNEQFF; CDR3nt: TGTGCCAGCAGCGCATTCTGGCGGGACGGGTACAATGAGCAGTTCTTC
v_gene: TRBV27; d_gene: TRBD1; j_gene: TRBJ1-6; abundance: NA; CDR3aa: CASSTSLGTGGNSPLHF; CDR3nt: TGTGCCAGCAGTACGTCCTTAGGGACAGGGGGCAATTCACCCCTCCACTTT
v_gene: TRBV28; d_gene: NA; j_gene: TRBJ1-2; abundance: NA; CDR3aa: CASRQQGSAGYTF; CDR3nt: TGTGCCAGCAGGCAACAGGGATCGGCTGGCTACACCTTC
v_gene: TRBV21-1; d_gene: NA; j_gene: TRBJ2-1; abundance: NA; CDR3aa: CASSNGVGNEQFF; CDR3nt: TGTGCCAGCAGCAACGGGGTAGGCAATGAGCAGTTCTTC
v_gene: TRBV27; d_gene: TRBD2; j_gene: TRBJ2-1; abundance: NA; CDR3aa: CASNLLGRLADPHSYNEQFF; CDR3nt: TGTGCCAGCAATTTATTAGGAAGACTAGCGGACCCCCACTCCTACAATGAGCAGTTCTTC
v_gene: TRBV19; d_gene: NA; j_gene: TRBJ1-5; abundance: once; CDR3aa: CASSLRSNQPQHF; CDR3nt: TGTGCCAGTAGTCTTAGAAGCAATCAGCCCCAGCATTTT
v_gene: TRBV3-1/TRBV3-2; d_gene: NA; j_gene: TRBJ1-2; abundance: few; CDR3aa: CASSPPPGGGLRGYTF; CDR3nt: TGTGCCAGCAGCCCTCCTCCGGGGGGGGGTTTGCGTGGCTACACCTTC
v_gene: TRBV11-2; d_gene: TRBD1; j_gene: TRBJ2-5; abundance: NA; CDR3aa: CASSLAGTGGETQYF; CDR3nt: TGTGCCAGCAGCTTAGCCGGGACAGGGGGAGAGACCCAGTACTTC
v_gene: TRBV19; d_gene: NA; j_gene: TRBJ1-6; abundance: few; CDR3aa: CAILWPGAPSYNSPLHF; CDR3nt: TGTGCCATTCTCTGGCCGGGTGCCCCCTCCTATAATTCACCCCTCCACTTT
v_gene: TRBV10-3; d_gene: TRBD1; j_gene: TRBJ2-7; abundance: NA; CDR3aa: CAISPGQGGGYEQYF; CDR3nt: TGTGCCATCAGCCCGGGACAGGGAGGTGGCTACGAGCAGTACTTC
v_gene: TRBV2; d_gene: NA; j_gene: TRBJ1-2; abundance: NA; CDR3aa: CASSEALYGYTF; CDR3nt: TGTGCCAGCAGTGAAGCTCTGTATGGCTACACCTTC
v_gene: TRBV10-2; d_gene: NA; j_gene: TRBJ1-6; abundance: NA; CDR3aa: CASVRGRNSPLHF; CDR3nt: TGCGCCAGCGTCCGGGGAAGAAATTCACCCCTCCACTTT
v_gene: TRBV2; d_gene: NA; j_gene: TRBJ1-2; abundance: NA; CDR3aa: CASRPARSDRSSNYGYTF; CDR3nt: TGTGCCAGCAGACCGGCCCGCTCGGACAGAAGTTCTAACTATGGCTACACCTTC